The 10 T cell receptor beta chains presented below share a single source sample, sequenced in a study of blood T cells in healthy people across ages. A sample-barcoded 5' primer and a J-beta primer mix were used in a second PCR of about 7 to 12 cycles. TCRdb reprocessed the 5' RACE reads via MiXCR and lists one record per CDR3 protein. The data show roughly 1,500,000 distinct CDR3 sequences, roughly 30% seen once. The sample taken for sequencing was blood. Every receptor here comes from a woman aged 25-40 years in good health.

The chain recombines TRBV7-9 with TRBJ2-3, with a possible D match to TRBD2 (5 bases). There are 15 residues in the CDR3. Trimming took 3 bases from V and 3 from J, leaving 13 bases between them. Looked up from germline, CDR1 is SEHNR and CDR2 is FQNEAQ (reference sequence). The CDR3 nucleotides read TGTGCCAGCAGCTTTCGGGGAAAAGGTACAGATACGCAGTATTTT. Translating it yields CASSFRGKGTDTQYF.

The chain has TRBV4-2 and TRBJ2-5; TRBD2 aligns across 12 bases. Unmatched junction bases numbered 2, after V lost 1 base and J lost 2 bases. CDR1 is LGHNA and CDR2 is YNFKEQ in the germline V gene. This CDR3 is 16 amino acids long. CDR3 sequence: CASSQGGTSGQETQYF. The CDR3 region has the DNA TGTGCCAGCAGCCAAGGGGGGACTAGCGGGCAAGAGACCCAGTACTTC.

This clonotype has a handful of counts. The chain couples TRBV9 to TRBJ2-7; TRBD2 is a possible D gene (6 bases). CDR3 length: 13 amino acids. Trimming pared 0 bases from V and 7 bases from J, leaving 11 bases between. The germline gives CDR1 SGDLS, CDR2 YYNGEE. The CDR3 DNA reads TGTGCCAGCAGCGTAGGGCTACGGGGGGAGCAGTACTTC. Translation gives CASSVGLRGEQYF.

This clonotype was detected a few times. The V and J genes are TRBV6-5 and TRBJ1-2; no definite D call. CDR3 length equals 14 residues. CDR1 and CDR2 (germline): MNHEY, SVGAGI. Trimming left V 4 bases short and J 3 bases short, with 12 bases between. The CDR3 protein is CASSSGRGYYGYTF. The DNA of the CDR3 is TGTGCCAGCAGTTCAGGTCGGGGATACTATGGCTACACCTTC.

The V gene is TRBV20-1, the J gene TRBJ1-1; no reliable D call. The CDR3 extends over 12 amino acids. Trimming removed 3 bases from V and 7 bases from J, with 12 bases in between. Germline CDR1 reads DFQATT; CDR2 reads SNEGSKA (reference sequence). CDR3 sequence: CSASQLEGEAFF. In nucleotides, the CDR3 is TGCAGTGCTAGTCAACTCGAGGGTGAAGCTTTCTTT.

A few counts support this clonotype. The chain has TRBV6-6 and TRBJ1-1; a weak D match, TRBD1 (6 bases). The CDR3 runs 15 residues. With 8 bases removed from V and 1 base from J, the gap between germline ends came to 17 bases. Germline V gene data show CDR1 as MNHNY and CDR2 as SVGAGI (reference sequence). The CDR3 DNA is TGTGCCAGCTTCTGGGGGGGGGGCGAGAACACTGAAGCTTTCTTT. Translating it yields CASFWGGGENTEAFF.

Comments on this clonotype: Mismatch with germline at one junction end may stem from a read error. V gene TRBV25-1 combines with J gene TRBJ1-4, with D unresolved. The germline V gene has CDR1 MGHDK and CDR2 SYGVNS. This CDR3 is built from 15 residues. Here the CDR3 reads CASSDRRTVNGKLFF. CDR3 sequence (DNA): TGTGCCAGCAGTGACCGTCGCACCGTTAATGGAAAACTGTTTTTT.

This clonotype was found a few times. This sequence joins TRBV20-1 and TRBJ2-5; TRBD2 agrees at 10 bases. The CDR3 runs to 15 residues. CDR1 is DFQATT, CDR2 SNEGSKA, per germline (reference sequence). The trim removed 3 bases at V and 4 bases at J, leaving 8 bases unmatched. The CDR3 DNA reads TGCAGTGCTAGTAGTCTAGCGGGAGATAGAGAGACCCAGTACTTC. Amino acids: CSASSLAGDRETQYF.

The CDR3 sequence: CSADLAGGTSDTQYF. CDR3 nucleotides: TGCAGTGCTGACCTAGCGGGAGGCACGTCAGATACGCAGTATTTT. The chain couples TRBV20-1 to TRBJ2-3, with 11 bases lining up with TRBD2. CDR1 is DFQATT and CDR2 is SNEGSKA in the germline V gene (reference sequence). This CDR3 comprises 15 residues. V shed 5 bases, J shed 4 bases, and the junction held 8 bases outside the gene matches.

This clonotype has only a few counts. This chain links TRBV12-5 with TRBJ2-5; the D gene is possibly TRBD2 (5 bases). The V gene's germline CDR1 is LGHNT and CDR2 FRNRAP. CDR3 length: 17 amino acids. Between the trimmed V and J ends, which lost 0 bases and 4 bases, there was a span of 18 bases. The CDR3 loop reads CASGLVRGMEGRETQYF. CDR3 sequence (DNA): TGTGCTAGTGGTTTGGTACGAGGGATGGAAGGAAGAGAGACCCAGTACTTC.